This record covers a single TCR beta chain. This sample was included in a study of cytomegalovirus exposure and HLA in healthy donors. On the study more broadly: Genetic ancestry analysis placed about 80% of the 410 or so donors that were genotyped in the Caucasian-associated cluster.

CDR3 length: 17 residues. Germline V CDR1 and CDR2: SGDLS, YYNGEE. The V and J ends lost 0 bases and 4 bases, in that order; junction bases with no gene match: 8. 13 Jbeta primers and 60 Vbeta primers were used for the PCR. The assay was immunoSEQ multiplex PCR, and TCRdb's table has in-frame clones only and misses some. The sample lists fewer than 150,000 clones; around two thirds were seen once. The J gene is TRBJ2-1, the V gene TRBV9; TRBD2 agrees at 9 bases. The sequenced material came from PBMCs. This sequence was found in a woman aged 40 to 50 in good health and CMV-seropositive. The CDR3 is CASSVVGGGASYNEQFF. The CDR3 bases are TGTGCCAGCAGCGTAGTAGGCGGGGGGGCCAGTTACAATGAGCAGTTCTTC.